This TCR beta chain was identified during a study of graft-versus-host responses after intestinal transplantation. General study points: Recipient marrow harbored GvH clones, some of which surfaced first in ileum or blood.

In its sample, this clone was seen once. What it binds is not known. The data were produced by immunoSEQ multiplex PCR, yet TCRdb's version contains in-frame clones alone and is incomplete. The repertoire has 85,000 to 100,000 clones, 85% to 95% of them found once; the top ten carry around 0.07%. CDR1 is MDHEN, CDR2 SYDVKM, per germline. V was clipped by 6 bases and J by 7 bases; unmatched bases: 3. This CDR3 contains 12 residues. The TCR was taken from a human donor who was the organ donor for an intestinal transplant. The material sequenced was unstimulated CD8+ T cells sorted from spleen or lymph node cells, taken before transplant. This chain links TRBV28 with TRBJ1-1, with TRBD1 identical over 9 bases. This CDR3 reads CASRRQGDEAFF. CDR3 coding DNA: TGTGCCAGCAGGCGACAGGGGGATGAAGCTTTCTTT.